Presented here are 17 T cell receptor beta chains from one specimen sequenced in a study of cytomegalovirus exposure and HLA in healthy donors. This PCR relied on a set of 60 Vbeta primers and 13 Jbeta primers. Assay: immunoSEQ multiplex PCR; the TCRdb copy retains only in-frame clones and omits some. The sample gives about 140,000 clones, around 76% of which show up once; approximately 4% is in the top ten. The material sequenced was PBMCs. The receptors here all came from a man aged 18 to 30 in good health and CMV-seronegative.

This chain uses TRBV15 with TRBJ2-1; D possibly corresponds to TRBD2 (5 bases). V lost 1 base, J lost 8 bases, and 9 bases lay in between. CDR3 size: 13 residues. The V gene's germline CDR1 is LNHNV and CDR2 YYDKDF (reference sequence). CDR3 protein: CATSRGGVHEQFF. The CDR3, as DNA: TGTGCCACCAGCAGAGGGGGAGTACATGAGCAGTTCTTC.

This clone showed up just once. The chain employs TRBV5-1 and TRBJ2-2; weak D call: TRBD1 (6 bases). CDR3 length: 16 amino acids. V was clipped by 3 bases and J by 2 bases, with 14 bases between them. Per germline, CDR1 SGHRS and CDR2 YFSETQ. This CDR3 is CASSWGRTANTGELFF. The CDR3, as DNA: TGCGCCAGCAGCTGGGGCAGGACAGCTAACACCGGGGAGCTGTTTTTT. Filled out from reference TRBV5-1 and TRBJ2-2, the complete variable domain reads KAGVTQTPRYLIKTRGQQVTLSCSPISGHRSVSWYQQTPGQGLQFLFEYFSETQRNKGNFPGRFSGRQFSNSRSEMNVSTLELGDSALYLCASSWGRTANTGELFFGEGSRLTVL.

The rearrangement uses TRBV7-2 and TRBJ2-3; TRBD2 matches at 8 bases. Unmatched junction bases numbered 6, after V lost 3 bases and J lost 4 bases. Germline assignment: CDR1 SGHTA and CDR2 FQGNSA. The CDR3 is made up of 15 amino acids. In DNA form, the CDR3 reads TGTGCCAGCAGCTTTGTCGAGCGGGAGCCAGATACGCAGTATTTT. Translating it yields CASSFVEREPDTQYF.

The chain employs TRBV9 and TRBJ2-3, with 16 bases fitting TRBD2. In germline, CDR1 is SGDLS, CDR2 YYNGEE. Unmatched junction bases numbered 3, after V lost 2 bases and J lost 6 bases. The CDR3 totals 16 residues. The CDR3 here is CASSVGTSGRADTQYF. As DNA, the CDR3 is TGTGCCAGCAGCGTGGGGACTAGCGGGAGGGCGGATACGCAGTATTTT.

CDR3 sequence: CASSSGDGVMNTEAFF. The CDR3 nucleotides read TGTGCCAGCAGTTCAGGGGACGGGGTTATGAACACTGAAGCTTTCTTT. The V call is TRBV28, the J call TRBJ1-1; a weak D match, TRBD1 (6 bases). V gave up 4 bases and J gave up 0 bases, with 15 bases separating them. The germline V gene encodes CDR1 MDHEN and CDR2 SYDVKM. The CDR3 spans 16 residues.

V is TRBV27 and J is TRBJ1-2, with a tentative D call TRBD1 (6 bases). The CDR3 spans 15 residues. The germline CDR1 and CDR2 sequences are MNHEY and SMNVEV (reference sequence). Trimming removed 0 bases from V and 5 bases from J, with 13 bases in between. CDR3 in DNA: TGTGCCAGCAGTTTATCCGGTGGGGGCGGTTATGGCTACACCTTC. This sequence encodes CASSLSGGGGYGYTF.

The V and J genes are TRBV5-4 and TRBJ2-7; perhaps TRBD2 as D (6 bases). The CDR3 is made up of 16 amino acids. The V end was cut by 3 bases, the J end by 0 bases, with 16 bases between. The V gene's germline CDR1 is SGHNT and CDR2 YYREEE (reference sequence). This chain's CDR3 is CASSSPSGEHSYEQYF. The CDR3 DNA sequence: TGTGCCAGCAGCTCCCCTTCGGGAGAACACTCCTACGAGCAGTACTTC.

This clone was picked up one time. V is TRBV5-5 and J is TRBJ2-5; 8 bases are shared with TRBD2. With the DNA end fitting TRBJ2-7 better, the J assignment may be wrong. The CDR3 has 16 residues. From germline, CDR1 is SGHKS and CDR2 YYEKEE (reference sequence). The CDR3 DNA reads TGTGCCAGCAGCTTGAGAGGCTTCGGGACTAGCTACGAGCAGTACTTC. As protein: CASSLRGFGTSYEQYF.

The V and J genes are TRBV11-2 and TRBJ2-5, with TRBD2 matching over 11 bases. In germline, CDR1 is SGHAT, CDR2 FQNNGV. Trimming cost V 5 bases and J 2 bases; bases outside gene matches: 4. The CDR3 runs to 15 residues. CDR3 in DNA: TGTGCCAGCAGCCTGCTAGCGGGGGGACAAGAGACCCAGTACTTC. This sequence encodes CASSLLAGGQETQYF. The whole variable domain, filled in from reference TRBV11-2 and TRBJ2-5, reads EAGVAQSPRYKIIEKRQSVAFWCNPISGHATLYWYQQILGQGPKLLIQFQNNGVVDDSQLPKDRFSAERLKGVDSTLKIQPAKLEDSAVYLCASSLLAGGQETQYFGPGTRLLVL.

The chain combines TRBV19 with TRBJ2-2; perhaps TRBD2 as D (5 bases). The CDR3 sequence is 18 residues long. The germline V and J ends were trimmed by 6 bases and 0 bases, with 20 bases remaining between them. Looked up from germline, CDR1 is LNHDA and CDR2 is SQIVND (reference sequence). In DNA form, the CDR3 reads TGTGCCAGTAGGCCTAGGGAGCTAGGCTTCGCGAACACCGGGGAGCTGTTTTTT. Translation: CASRPRELGFANTGELFF. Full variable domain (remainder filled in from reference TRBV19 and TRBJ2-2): DGGITQSPKYLFRKEGQNVTLSCEQNLNHDAMYWYRQDPGQGLRLIYYSQIVNDFQKGDIAEGYSVSREKKESFPLTVTSAQKNPTAFYLCASRPRELGFANTGELFFGEGSRLTVL.

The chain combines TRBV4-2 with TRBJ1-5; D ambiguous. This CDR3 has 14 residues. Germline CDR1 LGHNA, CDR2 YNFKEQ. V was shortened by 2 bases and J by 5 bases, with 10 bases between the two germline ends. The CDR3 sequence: CASSQLGGDQPQHF. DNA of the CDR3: TGTGCCAGCAGCCAACTGGGCGGGGATCAGCCCCAGCATTTT.

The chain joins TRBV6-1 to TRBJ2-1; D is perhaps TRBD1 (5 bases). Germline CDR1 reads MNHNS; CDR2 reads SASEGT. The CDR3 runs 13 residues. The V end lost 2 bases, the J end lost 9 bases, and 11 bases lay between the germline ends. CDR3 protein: CASSELTDGEQFF. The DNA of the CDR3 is TGTGCCAGCAGTGAATTGACAGACGGTGAGCAGTTCTTC.

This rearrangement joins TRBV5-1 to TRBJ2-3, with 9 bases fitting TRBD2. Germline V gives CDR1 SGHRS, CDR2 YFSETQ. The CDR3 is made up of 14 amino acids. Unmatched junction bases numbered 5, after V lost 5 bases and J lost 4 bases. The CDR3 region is CASSPGLAPDTQYF. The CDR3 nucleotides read TGCGCCAGCAGTCCGGGACTAGCTCCAGATACGCAGTATTTT.

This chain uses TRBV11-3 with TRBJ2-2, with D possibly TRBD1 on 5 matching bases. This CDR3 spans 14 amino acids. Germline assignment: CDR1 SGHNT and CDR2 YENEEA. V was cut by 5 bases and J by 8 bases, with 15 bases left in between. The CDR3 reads CASSPPWGPGELFF. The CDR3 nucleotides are TGTGCCAGCAGCCCGCCCTGGGGCCCGGGGGAGCTGTTTTTT.

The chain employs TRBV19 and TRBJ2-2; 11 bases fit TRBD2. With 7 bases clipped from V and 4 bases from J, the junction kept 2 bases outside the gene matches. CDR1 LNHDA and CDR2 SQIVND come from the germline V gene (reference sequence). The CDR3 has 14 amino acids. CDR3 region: CASKGTSGTGELFF. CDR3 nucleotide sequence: TGTGCCAGTAAGGGGACTAGCGGCACCGGGGAGCTGTTTTTT.

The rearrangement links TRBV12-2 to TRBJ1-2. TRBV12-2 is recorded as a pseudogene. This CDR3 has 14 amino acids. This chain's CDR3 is CASRLGTREEGYTF. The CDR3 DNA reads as TGTGCAAGTCGCTTAGGGACAAGGGAGGAAGGCTACACCTTC.

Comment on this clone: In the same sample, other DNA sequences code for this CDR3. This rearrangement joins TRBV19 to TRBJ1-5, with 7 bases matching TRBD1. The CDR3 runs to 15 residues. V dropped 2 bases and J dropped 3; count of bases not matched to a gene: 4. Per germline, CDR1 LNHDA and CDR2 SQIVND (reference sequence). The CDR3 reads CASSIPGGINQPQHF. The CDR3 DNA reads TGTGCCAGTAGTATACCAGGGGGGATCAATCAGCCCCAGCATTTT.